Listed here are 15 T cell receptor beta chains from one sample, sequenced in a study of CD8+CD57+ T cells in acquired aplastic anemia. Genomic DNA was employed as the template in profiling TCR beta VDJ and CDR3. TCRdb re-analysed the reads in MiXCR, keeping a single row per CDR3 protein. The top ten clones hold about 2.5% of a sample with 60,000 or so distinct CDR3 sequences, about 50% of them seen once. Material: sorted CD4+, CD8+, or CD8+CD57+ T cells (not recorded which) from PBMCs. Receptors were obtained from a human donor in good health, serving as a control.

This chain links TRBV15 with TRBJ2-5; perhaps TRBD1 as D (5 bases). The CDR3 totals 17 residues. V was trimmed by 0 bases and J by 2 bases, leaving 16 bases between them. CDR1 and CDR2 (germline): LNHNV, YYDKDF (reference sequence). As DNA, the CDR3 is TGTGCCACCAGCAGAGATCCGCAGGGTATTGGACAAGAGACCCAGTACTTC. It specifies CATSRDPQGIGQETQYF. Filled out from reference TRBV15 and TRBJ2-5, the complete variable domain reads DAMVIQNPRYQVTQFGKPVTLSCSQTLNHNVMYWYQQKSSQAPKLLFHYYDKDFNNEADTPDNFQSRRPNTSFCFLDIRSPGLGDTAMYLCATSRDPQGIGQETQYFGPGTRLLVL.

There are a few counts of this clonotype. J is TRBJ2-1 and V is TRBV19; D may be TRBD2 (6 bases). Germline assignment: CDR1 LNHDA and CDR2 SQIVND (reference sequence). The V end was cut by 4 bases, the J end by 9 bases, with 16 bases between. The CDR3 runs to 14 residues. The CDR3 region has the DNA TGTGCCAGTAGTAGGAGGGGTGGATGGGGTGAGCAGTTCTTC. Amino acid sequence: CASSRRGGWGEQFF.

Only a few counts were recorded for this clonotype. J is TRBJ1-2 and V is TRBV19; D is perhaps TRBD1 (5 bases). Per germline, CDR1 LNHDA and CDR2 SQIVND (reference sequence). The CDR3 is made up of 13 amino acids. The germline V and J ends were trimmed by 3 bases and 2 bases, with 7 bases remaining between them. The CDR3 region is CASSIRQNYGYTF. CDR3 coding DNA: TGTGCCAGTAGTATTAGACAGAACTATGGCTACACCTTC.

The CDR3 DNA follows: TGTGCCAGCAGTGTACAGGGGCACTACGAGCAGTACTTC. Amino acids: CASSVQGHYEQYF. The chain is built from TRBV2 and TRBJ2-7, with 7 positions matching TRBD1. There are 13 residues in the CDR3. The V gene end was trimmed by 4 bases and the J gene end by 3 bases; junction bases not matched to a gene: 3. Germline loops: CDR1 SNHLY, CDR2 FYNNEI.

This clonotype was seen more than once but under ten times. V and J are TRBV7-9 and TRBJ1-2; 8 bases map to TRBD1. There are 15 residues in the CDR3. The V and J ends lost 4 bases and 3 bases, in that order; junction bases with no gene match: 7. CDR1 and CDR2 from the germline V gene are SEHNR and FQNEAQ (reference sequence). The CDR3 DNA follows: TGTGCCAGCAGCTCCACGGACAGGGAGTACTATGGCTACACCTTC. Translating it yields CASSSTDREYYGYTF.

This clonotype was seen only a few times. The chain employs TRBV4-2 and TRBJ2-7; tentatively, D is TRBD1 (5 bases). V was clipped by 0 bases and J by 3 bases, with 9 bases between them. Germline lookup yields CDR1 LGHNA and CDR2 YNFKEQ. CDR3 length: 14 residues. The CDR3 sequence: CASSQDLTGYEQYF. In DNA, the CDR3 is TGTGCCAGCAGCCAAGATCTTACAGGCTACGAGCAGTACTTC.

The chain is built from TRBV15 and TRBJ1-1, with TRBD1 matching over 7 bases. The CDR3 is made up of 15 amino acids. In germline, CDR1 is LNHNV, CDR2 YYDKDF (reference sequence). V trimming: 4 bases; J trimming: 0 bases; junction bases outside the gene matches: 5. CDR3 bases: TGTGCCACCAGCATGACAGGGACCATGAACACTGAAGCTTTCTTT. Translating gives CATSMTGTMNTEAFF.

By share, this clonotype counts as medium-sized. The rearrangement links TRBV25-1 to TRBJ1-1, with D tentatively TRBD1 (5 bases). CDR3 length: 12 residues. CDR1 is MGHDK, CDR2 SYGVNS, per germline. The V end lost 3 bases, the J end lost 5 bases, and 7 bases lay between the germline ends. The CDR3: CASSDRGTEAFF. Written as DNA, the CDR3 is TGTGCCAGCAGTGATCGGGGGACTGAAGCTTTCTTT.

This clonotype ranks as medium-sized. The CDR3 coding sequence is TGTGCCATCAGGGCTCGGACAGGGGGCTCAGAGACCCAGTACTTC. Its translation: CAIRARTGGSETQYF. The J gene is TRBJ2-5, the V gene TRBV10-3, with TRBD1 matching 11 bases. The germline V gene has CDR1 ENHRY and CDR2 SYGVKD. This CDR3 spans 15 amino acids. V lost 6 bases, J lost 4 bases, and 7 bases stayed unmatched.

The chain links TRBV15 to TRBJ2-5; 9 bases agree with TRBD1. Germline V CDR1 and CDR2: LNHNV, YYDKDF (reference sequence). The CDR3 spans 14 residues. V was clipped by 3 bases and J by 5 bases; unmatched bases: 4. This CDR3 reads CATSRRDRAETQYF. CDR3 sequence (DNA): TGTGCCACCAGCAGGCGGGACAGGGCGGAGACCCAGTACTTC.

The V gene is TRBV7-9, the J gene TRBJ2-3; D perhaps matches TRBD1 (6 bases). The V gene's germline CDR1 is SEHNR and CDR2 FQNEAQ (reference sequence). CDR3 length equals 13 residues. The germline V and J ends were trimmed by 5 bases and 3 bases, with 9 bases remaining between them. DNA of the CDR3: TGTGCCAGCAGCGGTCAGGGGACAGATACGCAGTATTTT. This encodes CASSGQGTDTQYF. Filled out from reference TRBV7-9 and TRBJ2-3, the complete variable domain reads DTGVSQNPRHKITKRGQNVTFRCDPISEHNRLYWYRQTLGQGPEFLTYFQNEAQLEKSRLLSDRFSAERPKGSFSTLEIQRTEQGDSAMYLCASSGQGTDTQYFGPGTRLTVL.

V is TRBV19 and J is TRBJ1-2; a weak D match, TRBD1 (5 bases). The germline gives CDR1 LNHDA, CDR2 SQIVND (reference sequence). The CDR3 length is 14 residues. Trimming left V 9 bases short and J 4 bases short, with 18 bases between. CDR3 protein: CASSVERGFYGYTF. DNA of the CDR3: TGTGCCAGCAGCGTAGAGCGGGGGTTCTATGGCTACACCTTC.

The V and J genes are TRBV4-1 and TRBJ2-5; TRBD2 matches at 11 bases. The CDR3 has 17 residues. J lost 3 bases, V lost 4 bases, and 10 bases had no gene match. Germline CDR1 is MGHRA and CDR2 is YSYEKL. The CDR3: CASSRPLAGEGEETQYF. The CDR3 bases are TGCGCCAGCAGCCGCCCACTAGCGGGAGAAGGGGAAGAGACCCAGTACTTC.

The chain links TRBV19 to TRBJ1-2; D unresolved. Per the germline V gene, CDR1 is LNHDA and CDR2 is SQIVND (reference sequence). The CDR3 spans 18 residues. Trimming stripped 0 bases from V and 0 bases from J, with 17 bases between. In DNA, the CDR3 is TGTGCCAGTAGTATAGATCTCAACACCCTCGGATCTAACTATGGCTACACCTTC. This gives the protein CASSIDLNTLGSNYGYTF.

The chain couples TRBV20-1 to TRBJ2-7; 10 bases are a match to TRBD1. The junction had 12 bases not matched to a gene; V was cut back by 6 bases and J by 4 bases. The germline CDR1 and CDR2 sequences are DFQATT and SNEGSKA (reference sequence). This CDR3 is built from 15 residues. The CDR3 DNA sequence: TGCAGTGCGGAGCGGGGACAGGGGTTTCGGTACGAGCAGTACTTC. It translates to CSAERGQGFRYEQYF.